Included here is one T cell receptor (beta chain) sequence, with context. Its antigen remains unknown. This CDR3 is built from 16 residues. Per germline, CDR1 SGHTA and CDR2 FQGNSA. V lost 0 bases and J lost 7, with 16 bases in between. Libraries were prepared by immunoSEQ multiplex PCR; TCRdb keeps only in-frame clonotypes and omits some of them. The sample contains roughly 68,000 clones, 80% to 90% of which appear only once. The entry originates in a study of OX40 agonist ivuxolimab in advanced cancers. The study's findings and limits: Mean expanded clone counts were higher in CD8+ than CD4+ T cells.

The TCR originated in an adult with an advanced solid tumor such as melanoma, head and neck, liver or kidney cancer. The material sequenced was CD4+ or CD8+ T cells sorted from blood, taken in a trial of the OX40 agonist ivuxolimab. The V and J genes are TRBV7-2 and TRBJ2-1; TRBD1 is a possible D gene (5 bases). CDR3 protein: CASSLAPGNYRNEQFF. In nucleotides, the CDR3 is TGTGCCAGCAGCTTAGCGCCAGGGAACTATCGGAATGAGCAGTTCTTC.